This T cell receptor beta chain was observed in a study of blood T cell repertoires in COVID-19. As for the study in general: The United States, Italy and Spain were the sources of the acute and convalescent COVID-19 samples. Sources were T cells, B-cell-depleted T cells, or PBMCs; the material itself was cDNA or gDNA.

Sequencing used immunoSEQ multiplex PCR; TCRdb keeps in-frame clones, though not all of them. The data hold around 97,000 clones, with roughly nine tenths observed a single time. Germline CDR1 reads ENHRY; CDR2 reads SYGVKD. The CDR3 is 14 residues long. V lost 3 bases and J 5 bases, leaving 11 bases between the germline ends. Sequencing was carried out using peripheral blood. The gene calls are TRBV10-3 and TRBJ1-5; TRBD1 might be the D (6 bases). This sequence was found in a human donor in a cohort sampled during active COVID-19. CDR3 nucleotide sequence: TGTGCCATCAGTGACGGTCAGGGGCATCAGCCCCAGCATTTT. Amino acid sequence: CAISDGQGHQPQHF.